The clone carrying this T cell receptor beta chain was observed a few times. This CDR3 has 13 amino acids. The germline CDR1 and CDR2 sequences are DFQATT and SNEGSKA (reference sequence). V was clipped by 6 bases and J by 5 bases, with 11 bases between them. TCRdb analysed the RT-PCR reads with MiXCR anew, one entry per CDR3 protein. Of approximately 160,000 distinct CDR3 sequences listed, 30% were seen once; the top ten hold under 3.5%. The data were obtained in a study of patients and donors after allogeneic stem cell transplantation. The rearrangement links TRBV20-1 to TRBJ1-6; unclear D gene. What was sequenced was blood, either unsorted or a sorted T cell fraction (not recorded which). The sequence was obtained from a human donor who was either an allogeneic HSCT recipient or a stem cell or donor lymphocyte infusion donor (not recorded which). It is not recorded whose cells these are; they may come from a transplant donor. This CDR3 reads CSALGRNNSPLHF. The CDR3 DNA reads as TGCAGTGCCCTCGGACGGAATAATTCACCCCTCCACTTT.